These T cell receptor beta chains were read from a single sample in a study of PD-L1 blockade in urothelial cancer. The method was immunoSEQ multiplex PCR; TCRdb's version includes in-frame clones alone and lacks a portion of them. The sample has approximately 110,000 clones, around 90% seen once. The sequencing used PBMCs, collected around atezolizumab (anti-PD-L1) treatment. The source of these receptors is a man in his fifties or sixties with urothelial cancer. Both conserved end residues are part of each CDR3. The D gene is left open where the match is weak. For some rows the clone size is stated as once, few or many, or as a class when expanded; others skip it.

NA TRBD1 TRBJ1-2 TRBV19 CASSTLGQGGLYGYTF TGTGCCAGTAGTACTTTAGGACAGGGTGGACTCTATGGCTACACCTTC
NA NA TRBJ1-2 TRBV10-3 CAISESTGREGGYTF TGTGCCATCAGTGAGTCAACAGGGCGCGAGGGAGGCTACACCTTC
NA NA TRBJ1-2 TRBV28 CASNPVESYGYTF TGTGCCAGCAACCCGGTGGAGAGCTATGGCTACACCTTC
NA TRBD1 TRBJ1-1 TRBV28 CASSPWDRGGVMAEAFF TGTGCCAGCAGTCCCTGGGACAGGGGAGGGGTGATGGCTGAAGCTTTCTTT
NA NA TRBJ2-7 TRBV21-1 CASSARTGGSYEQYF TGTGCCAGCAGCGCCCGAACAGGGGGCTCTTACGAGCAGTACTTC
NA TRBD2 TRBJ2-3 TRBV5-1 CASSRIAGGPPDTQYF TGCGCCAGCAGCAGAATAGCGGGAGGGCCGCCAGATACGCAGTATTTT
NA TRBD1 TRBJ2-1 TRBV7-2 CASSLRQGPYNEQFF TGTGCCAGCAGCTTAAGACAGGGCCCTTACAATGAGCAGTTCTTC
NA TRBD1 TRBJ2-7 TRBV7-9 CASSLGQGYYEQYF TGTGCCAGCAGCTTAGGACAGGGATACTACGAGCAGTACTTC
NA TRBD2 TRBJ2-2 TRBV7-3 CASSLLAGGPYTGELFF TGTGCCAGCAGCTTGTTAGCGGGAGGGCCTTACACCGGGGAGCTGTTTTTT
NA TRBD1 TRBJ2-5 TRBV7-9 CASSLGTVQETQYF TGTGCCAGCAGCCTTGGGACAGTCCAAGAGACCCAGTACTTC
NA TRBD1 TRBJ1-2 TRBV5-6 CASSPGQGNNYGYTF TGTGCCAGCAGCCCGGGACAGGGGAATAACTATGGCTACACCTTC
few NA TRBJ1-5 TRBV29-1 CSVDPGGDQPQHF TGCAGCGTTGACCCAGGAGGGGATCAGCCCCAGCATTTT
once NA TRBJ2-1 TRBV2 CASSEDRSSYNEQFF TGTGCCAGCAGTGAAGACAGGTCTTCCTACAATGAGCAGTTCTTC
NA NA TRBJ1-6 TRBV28 CASSLGGEGGLHF TGTGCCAGCAGTTTGGGGGGTGAGGGGGGGCTCCACTTT
NA NA TRBJ2-5 TRBV7-8 CASSFTGFREETQYF TGTGCCAGCAGCTTTACAGGGTTTCGGGAAGAGACCCAGTACTTC
once TRBD2 TRBJ2-1 TRBV27 CASSQTSGSSYNEQFF TGTGCCAGCAGTCAAACTAGCGGGAGCTCCTACAATGAGCAGTTCTTC
NA TRBD1 TRBJ1-2 TRBV20-1 CSVRDRRYTF TGCAGTGTTCGGGACAGACGCTACACCTTC
NA NA TRBJ2-1 TRBV5-4 CASSLVPGEQFF TGTGCCAGCAGCTTGGTGCCGGGTGAGCAGTTCTTC
NA TRBD1 TRBJ1-4 TRBV4-3 CASSEGALRTNEKLFF TGCGCCAGCTCTGAGGGGGCCTTACGAACTAATGAAAAACTGTTTTTT
NA TRBD1 TRBJ1-1 TRBV6-1 CASTEHGQVMNEAFF TGTGCCAGCACCGAACACGGACAGGTTATGAATGAAGCTTTCTTT
NA NA TRBJ2-5 TRBV5-4 CASSLAVEETQYF TGTGCCAGCAGCCTCGCCGTCGAGGAGACCCAGTACTTC
NA NA TRBJ2-2 TRBV9 CASSVGTYRSGELFF TGTGCCAGCAGCGTAGGGACTTATCGGAGCGGGGAGCTGTTTTTT
NA NA TRBJ2-7 TRBV15 CATSRDPATQTRSYEQYF TGTGCCACCAGCAGAGATCCGGCAACCCAGACTAGGTCCTACGAGCAGTACTTC
NA NA TRBJ2-1 TRBV5-1 CASSLGGVNEQFF TGCGCCAGCAGCTTGGGAGGAGTCAATGAGCAGTTCTTC
NA NA TRBJ1-2 TRBV5-4 CASSYDSSINYGYTF TGTGCCAGCAGCTATGACAGTTCGATTAACTATGGCTACACCTTC
NA TRBD1 TRBJ2-7 TRBV7-2 CASSYRTGGPDTYEQYF TGTGCCAGCAGCTACCGGACAGGGGGCCCTGATACCTACGAGCAGTACTTC
NA NA TRBJ1-2 TRBV29-1 CSVVKIEYGYTF TGCAGCGTGGTTAAAATTGAGTATGGCTACACCTTC
few NA TRBJ1-2 TRBV30 CAWNERTVNYGYTF TGTGCCTGGAACGAGAGGACAGTAAACTATGGCTACACCTTC
NA NA TRBJ1-1 TRBV11-2 CASSSQHRGWNTEAFF TGTGCCAGCAGCTCCCAACACCGGGGGTGGAACACTGAAGCTTTCTTT
NA TRBD1 TRBJ1-5 TRBV6-5 CASSPILGGDQPQHF TGTGCCAGCAGCCCCATCCTAGGGGGCGATCAGCCCCAGCATTTT
NA NA TRBJ1-5 TRBV6-5 CASSYDQVQPQHF TGTGCCAGCAGTTACGATCAGGTACAGCCCCAGCATTTT